These 25 T cell receptor beta chains originate from one sample sequenced in a study of beta chain features in type 1 diabetes. Study-wide findings and caveats: Shortening of TCRB CDR3s, moderate but significant, appeared in all four CD4+ subsets of Type 1 diabetes patients.

The authors reverse transcribed all of the isolated RNA, so sequencing captured expressed TCRB transcripts. Libraries were prepared by immunoSEQ multiplex PCR; TCRdb keeps only in-frame clonotypes and omits some of them. This sample has tens of thousands of clones, with under 50% found just once. Their antigens remain unidentified. Sample: stem cell memory CD4+ T cells from blood. The receptors shown here come from a man aged 25 to 40 with type 1 diabetes.

The chain joins TRBV2 to TRBJ1-6, with 7 bases aligning to TRBD1. After removal of 6 bases from V and 7 bases from J, the junction contained 3 bases not matched to a gene. The CDR3 loop spans 13 amino acids. CDR1 is SNHLY and CDR2 is FYNNEI in the germline V gene. The CDR3 is CASRAGGNSPLHF. The CDR3 DNA reads as TGTGCCAGCAGGGCAGGGGGGAATTCACCCCTCCACTTT. The variable domain in full, with the rest retrieved from reference TRBV2 and TRBJ1-6, is EPEVTQTPSHQVTQMGQEVILRCVPISNHLYFYWYRQILGQKVEFLVSFYNNEISEKSEIFDDQFSVERPDGSNFTLKIRSTKLEDSAMYFCASRAGGNSPLHFGNGTRLTVT.

This chain joins TRBV5-5 and TRBJ2-5, with D perhaps matching TRBD2 (6 bases). Trimming left V 0 bases short and J 7 bases short, with 13 bases between. The CDR3 length is 14 residues. Germline V gene sequence: CDR1 SGHKS, CDR2 YYEKEE (reference sequence). The CDR3 nucleotides read TGTGCCAGCAGCTTGGTCGGACACGGGGGGACCCAGTACTTC. Protein sequence: CASSLVGHGGTQYF.

The chain uses TRBV10-1 and TRBJ2-1, with 8 bases lining up with TRBD2. There are 15 residues in the CDR3. Germline CDR1 is WNHNN and CDR2 is SYGVQD (reference sequence). The V segment lost 0 bases and the J segment 8 bases; nucleotides outside the gene matches: 6. CDR3 DNA sequence: TGCGCCAGCAGTGAGTCAGTAGCGGGGCGGGATGAGCAGTTCTTC. Translated: CASSESVAGRDEQFF.

V gene TRBV29-1 combines with J gene TRBJ2-3; D is uncertain. The V end lost 5 bases, the J end lost 0 bases, and 6 bases lay between the germline ends. There are 12 residues in the CDR3. The germline V gene has CDR1 SQVTM and CDR2 ANQGSEA. CDR3 protein: CSVRTSTDTQYF. The CDR3 bases are TGCAGCGTTCGAACTAGCACAGATACGCAGTATTTT.

The chain couples TRBV5-1 to TRBJ2-1; no clear D. The CDR3 is made up of 16 amino acids. Germline-derived CDR1 and CDR2 are SGHRS and YFSETQ. Between the trimmed V and J ends, which lost 6 bases and 1 base, there was a span of 17 bases. CDR3 in amino acids: CASNQGAPLSYNEQFF. Here the CDR3 DNA reads TGCGCCAGCAACCAAGGAGCACCACTGTCCTACAATGAGCAGTTCTTC. Full variable domain (missing parts from reference TRBV5-1 and TRBJ2-1): KAGVTQTPRYLIKTRGQQVTLSCSPISGHRSVSWYQQTPGQGLQFLFEYFSETQRNKGNFPGRFSGRQFSNSRSEMNVSTLELGDSALYLCASNQGAPLSYNEQFFGPGTRLTVL.

Details on this clone: The junction and the germline gene differ at one end; a read error may be behind it. V usage is TRBV5-1 and J usage is TRBJ2-1; TRBD2 aligns across 9 bases. Germline V gene data show CDR1 as SGHRS and CDR2 as YFSETQ. The CDR3 has 14 residues. CDR3 in amino acids: CASSLDGIRTSAIF. CDR3 sequence (DNA): TGCGCCAGCAGCTTGGATGGTATTAGGACTAGCGCGATCTTC.

The V gene is TRBV9, the J gene TRBJ2-2, with D maybe TRBD2 (6 bases). This CDR3 comprises 14 residues. The V end was cut by 4 bases, the J end by 1 base, with 8 bases between. CDR1 and CDR2 (germline): SGDLS, YYNGEE. The CDR3 region is CASSHGGNTGELFF. CDR3 in DNA: TGTGCCAGCAGCCACGGGGGGAACACCGGGGAGCTGTTTTTT. Based on the CDR3 plus reference TRBV9 and TRBJ2-2, the full variable domain is DSGVTQTPKHLITATGQRVTLRCSPRSGDLSVYWYQQSLDQGLQFLIQYYNGEERAKGNILERFSAQQFPDLHSELNLSSLELGDSALYFCASSHGGNTGELFFGEGSRLTVL.

The gene calls are TRBV7-2 and TRBJ2-7; 8 bases agree with TRBD2. The CDR3 spans 16 residues. The germline gives CDR1 SGHTA, CDR2 FQGNSA. Germline trimming cut 1 base from V and 0 bases from J; bases unmatched to any gene: 5. The CDR3 region has the DNA TGTGCCAGCAGCTTAGATGGCGGGGGGAGCTCCTACGAGCAGTACTTC. This encodes CASSLDGGGSSYEQYF.

This clone has a handful of counts. The V and J genes are TRBV10-3 and TRBJ2-7, with TRBD2 as a possible D gene (6 bases). There are 12 residues in the CDR3. Germline values: CDR1 ENHRY, CDR2 SYGVKD. Trimming removed 11 bases at V and 6 bases at J, with 17 bases between. CDR3 loop: CAARREEGEQYF. DNA of the CDR3: TGTGCCGCCCGGAGGGAGGAGGGCGAGCAGTACTTC.

The rearrangement uses TRBV11-3 and TRBJ2-1; no definite D call. The CDR3 consists of 15 residues. The germline CDR1 and CDR2 sequences are SGHNT and YENEEA. Trimming took off 0 bases at V and 2 bases at J, with 8 bases between the two ends. CDR3 in DNA: TGTGCCAGCAGCTTAGACAGGCCAACCTACAATGAGCAGTTCTTC. Its translation is CASSLDRPTYNEQFF.

The chain has TRBV18 and TRBJ1-1; 7 positions agree with TRBD1. Looked up from germline, CDR1 is KGHSH and CDR2 is LQKENI. The V and J ends lost 2 bases and 1 base, in that order; junction bases with no gene match: 7. This CDR3 is 16 amino acids long. The CDR3 reads CASSPSTTGRNTEAFF. The CDR3, as DNA: TGTGCCAGCTCACCATCCACGACAGGGAGGAACACTGAAGCTTTCTTT.

This chain connects TRBV25-1 to TRBJ2-3; 9 nucleotides line up with TRBD2. V gave up 9 bases and J gave up 2 bases; unmatched junction bases: 15. The germline gives CDR1 MGHDK, CDR2 SYGVNS. This CDR3 is 17 amino acids long. The CDR3 sequence: CARRSPIAGAPTDTQYF. CDR3 sequence (DNA): TGTGCCAGAAGAAGTCCCATAGCGGGGGCCCCCACAGATACGCAGTATTTT.

The V and J genes are TRBV7-2 and TRBJ1-1; TRBD1 is a possible D gene (5 bases). Germline assignment: CDR1 SGHTA and CDR2 FQGNSA. The V end was cut by 5 bases, the J end by 3 bases, with 13 bases between. This CDR3 comprises 14 residues. The chain's CDR3 is CASSQERGDTEAFF. CDR3 DNA: TGTGCCAGCAGCCAAGAAAGGGGCGACACTGAAGCTTTCTTT.

This clone was observed a handful of times. V is TRBV5-1 and J is TRBJ2-7; D possibly corresponds to TRBD1 (5 bases). Germline V gene sequence: CDR1 SGHRS, CDR2 YFSETQ. This CDR3 region has 12 residues. With 3 bases removed from V and 3 bases from J, the gap between germline ends came to 7 bases. The DNA for the CDR3 is TGCGCCAGCAGCTCCCAGGGCTACGAGCAGTACTTC. Amino acids: CASSSQGYEQYF.

V is TRBV2 and J is TRBJ2-6, with D possibly TRBD1 on 6 matching bases. Germline CDR1 SNHLY, CDR2 FYNNEI. This CDR3 comprises 15 residues. V was clipped by 5 bases and J by 2 bases, with 10 bases between them. DNA of the CDR3: TGTGCCAGCAGTACAGGGATTACTGGGGCCAACGTCCTGACTTTC. This gives the protein CASSTGITGANVLTF.

The chain uses TRBV18 and TRBJ2-5; possible D gene TRBD1, 5 bases. Germline V gene lookup returns CDR1 KGHSH and CDR2 LQKENI. The CDR3 runs 14 residues. V was trimmed by 1 base and J by 5 bases, leaving 11 bases between them. The CDR3 protein is CASSPLGRVETQYF. The CDR3, as DNA: TGTGCCAGCTCACCACTGGGCAGGGTGGAGACCCAGTACTTC.

This clone was counted a few times. The chain employs TRBV5-1 and TRBJ2-2, with a weak D call TRBD2 (6 bases). The CDR3 runs 14 residues. V shed 4 bases and J shed 5 bases, with 12 bases lying between them. Germline-derived CDR1 and CDR2 are SGHRS and YFSETQ. This CDR3 reads CASSTGLLTGELFF. The CDR3 DNA reads TGCGCCAGCAGCACGGGACTTCTGACCGGGGAGCTGTTTTTT.

A few counts support this clone. The chain links TRBV29-1 to TRBJ2-7; D unclear. V was clipped by 5 bases and J by 5 bases, with 13 bases between them. The CDR3 consists of 12 residues. Looked up from germline, CDR1 is SQVTM and CDR2 is ANQGSEA. The CDR3 DNA reads as TGCAGCGTTCGAACTCCCCCTAACGAGCAGTACTTC. Amino acids: CSVRTPPNEQYF.

The CDR3 region is CASRPGLNTDTQYF. The CDR3 DNA follows: TGCGCCAGTAGACCGGGACTAAACACAGATACGCAGTATTTT. The chain combines TRBV10-1 with TRBJ2-3; 7 nucleotides match TRBD2. The CDR3 has 14 amino acids. CDR1 and CDR2 (germline): WNHNN, SYGVQD (reference sequence). V dropped 9 bases and J dropped 2; count of bases not matched to a gene: 8.

The rearrangement uses TRBV10-1 and TRBJ2-7, with TRBD2 as a possible D gene (6 bases). The CDR3 is made up of 13 amino acids. Trimming stripped 10 bases from V and 3 bases from J, with 16 bases between. Germline CDR1 is WNHNN and CDR2 is SYGVQD (reference sequence). This chain's CDR3 is CATPWRGRYEQYF. The DNA for the CDR3 is TGCGCCACCCCCTGGCGGGGCCGCTACGAGCAGTACTTC.

The rearrangement uses TRBV29-1 and TRBJ2-3; TRBD1 might be the D (5 bases). Trimming shortened V by 3 bases and J by 5 bases, and 12 bases separated the two germline ends. The CDR3 loop spans 13 amino acids. From germline, CDR1 is SQVTM and CDR2 ANQGSEA. Here the CDR3 reads CSVDLGAEDTQYF. Written as DNA, the CDR3 is TGCAGCGTTGATTTAGGGGCAGAAGATACGCAGTATTTT.

The chain links TRBV5-6 to TRBJ1-6; 10 nucleotides align to TRBD1. The CDR3 is 16 amino acids. Germline assignment: CDR1 SGHDT and CDR2 YYEEEE. Unmatched junction bases numbered 10, after V lost 4 bases and J lost 9 bases. The CDR3 DNA is TGTGCCAGCAGCCCCCGGACAGGGGGAGACGGTTCACCCCTCCACTTT. Translation gives CASSPRTGGDGSPLHF.

The chain employs TRBV5-4 and TRBJ1-2, with 10 bases aligning to TRBD1. J lost 8 bases, V lost 1 base, and 11 bases had no gene match. CDR1 and CDR2 from the germline V gene are SGHNT and YYREEE (reference sequence). The CDR3 totals 16 residues. The CDR3 sequence: CASSLPLGTGEEGYTF. CDR3 nucleotides: TGTGCCAGCAGCTTGCCTCTTGGGACAGGGGAGGAGGGCTACACCTTC.

This sequence joins TRBV2 and TRBJ2-7, with D hard to call. Deletions cut 2 bases from V and 3 bases from J, with 5 bases between. There are 12 residues in the CDR3. The germline V gene has CDR1 SNHLY and CDR2 FYNNEI. The CDR3 nucleotides read TGTGCCAGCAGTGAAACCGGCTACGAGCAGTACTTC. Translation gives CASSETGYEQYF.

The J gene is TRBJ1-4, the V gene TRBV11-2; D gene ambiguous. This CDR3 is 12 amino acids long. CDR1 SGHAT and CDR2 FQNNGV come from the germline V gene. The ends were cut back, 0 bases at V and 12 bases at J, with 8 bases in the middle. The CDR3 DNA reads TGTGCCAGCAGCTTAGATCGGGAGGAACTGTTTTTT. This gives the protein CASSLDREELFF.